The source of this T cell receptor beta chain is a study of breast tumors, draining lymph nodes, adjacent tissues. CDR3 length: 13 residues. With 5 bases clipped from V and 4 bases from J, the junction kept 4 bases outside the gene matches. TCRdb recomputed calls from the multiplex PCR reads with MiXCR, one row per CDR3 protein. The sample yields about 21,000 distinct CDR3 sequences, about 54% seen once. The sequenced sample was breast tumor tissue. The receptor comes from a female donor with breast cancer. Some clones in this sample may be carry-over from other donors' samples. The rearrangement links TRBV12-3 or TRBV12-4 to TRBJ2-5; 7 bases agree with TRBD1. CDR3 DNA: TGTGCCAGCAGTCTCGGGACAGCAGAGACCCAGTACTTC. Translated, it gives CASSLGTAETQYF.